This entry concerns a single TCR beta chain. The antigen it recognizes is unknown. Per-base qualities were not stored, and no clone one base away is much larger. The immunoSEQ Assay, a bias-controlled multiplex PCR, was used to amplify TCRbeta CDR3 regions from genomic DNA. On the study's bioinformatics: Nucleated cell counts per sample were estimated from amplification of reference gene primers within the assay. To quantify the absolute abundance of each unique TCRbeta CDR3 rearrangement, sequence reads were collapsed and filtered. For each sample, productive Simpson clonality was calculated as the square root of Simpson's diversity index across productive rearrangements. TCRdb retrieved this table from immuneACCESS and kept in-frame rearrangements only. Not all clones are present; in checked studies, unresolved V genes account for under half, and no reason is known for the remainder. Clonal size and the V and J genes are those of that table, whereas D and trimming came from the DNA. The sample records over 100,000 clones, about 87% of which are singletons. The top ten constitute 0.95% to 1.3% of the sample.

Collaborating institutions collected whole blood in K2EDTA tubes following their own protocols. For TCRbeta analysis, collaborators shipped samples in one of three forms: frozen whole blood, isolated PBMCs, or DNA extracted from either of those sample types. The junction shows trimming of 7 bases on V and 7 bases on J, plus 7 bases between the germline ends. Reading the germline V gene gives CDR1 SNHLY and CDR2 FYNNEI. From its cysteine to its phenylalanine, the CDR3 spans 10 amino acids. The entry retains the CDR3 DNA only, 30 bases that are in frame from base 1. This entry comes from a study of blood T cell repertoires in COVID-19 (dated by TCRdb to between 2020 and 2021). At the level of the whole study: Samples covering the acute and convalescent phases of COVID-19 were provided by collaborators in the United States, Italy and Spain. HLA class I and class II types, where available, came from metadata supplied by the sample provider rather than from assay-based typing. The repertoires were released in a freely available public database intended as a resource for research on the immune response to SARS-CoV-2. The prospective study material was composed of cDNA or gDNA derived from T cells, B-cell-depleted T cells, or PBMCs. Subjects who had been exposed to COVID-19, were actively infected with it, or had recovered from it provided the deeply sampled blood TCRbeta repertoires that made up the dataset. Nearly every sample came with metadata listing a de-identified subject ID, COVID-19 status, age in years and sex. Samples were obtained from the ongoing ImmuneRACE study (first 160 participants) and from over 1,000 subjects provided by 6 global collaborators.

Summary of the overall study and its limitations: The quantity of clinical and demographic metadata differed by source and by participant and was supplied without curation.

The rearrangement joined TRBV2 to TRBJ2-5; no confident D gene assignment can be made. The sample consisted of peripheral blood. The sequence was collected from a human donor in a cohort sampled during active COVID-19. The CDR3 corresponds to CASIGGTQYF. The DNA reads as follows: TGTGCCAGCATAGGCGGGACCCAGTACTTC.